This T cell receptor beta chain was captured by sequencing in a study of blood T cell repertoires in COVID-19. In the study overall: Whether acute or convalescent, the COVID-19 samples came from the United States, Italy and Spain. T cells, B-cell-depleted T cells, or PBMCs supplied cDNA or gDNA.

Trimming removed 4 bases at V and 2 bases at J, with 10 bases between. Germline assignment: CDR1 LNHDA and CDR2 SQIVND (reference sequence). The CDR3 contains 14 residues. In the original workflow: Reference gene primers were amplified, and this amplification served to estimate nucleated cell counts. Sequencing used immunoSEQ multiplex PCR; TCRdb keeps in-frame clones, though not all of them. The V and J calls and the clone size are those of that table, but D and trimming were determined from the DNA. Counted here are over 110,000 clones, approximately 79% occurring once; the ten biggest clones make up around 3.3%.

Sequencing was performed on peripheral blood. The chain joins TRBV19 to TRBJ2-3; a possible D gene is TRBD1 (6 bases). This TCR came from a man between 60 and 70 years old with acute or convalescent COVID-19. The CDR3 region is CASSTRTVTDTQYF. CDR3 nucleotide sequence: TGTGCCAGTAGTACGCGGACAGTCACAGATACGCAGTATTTT.